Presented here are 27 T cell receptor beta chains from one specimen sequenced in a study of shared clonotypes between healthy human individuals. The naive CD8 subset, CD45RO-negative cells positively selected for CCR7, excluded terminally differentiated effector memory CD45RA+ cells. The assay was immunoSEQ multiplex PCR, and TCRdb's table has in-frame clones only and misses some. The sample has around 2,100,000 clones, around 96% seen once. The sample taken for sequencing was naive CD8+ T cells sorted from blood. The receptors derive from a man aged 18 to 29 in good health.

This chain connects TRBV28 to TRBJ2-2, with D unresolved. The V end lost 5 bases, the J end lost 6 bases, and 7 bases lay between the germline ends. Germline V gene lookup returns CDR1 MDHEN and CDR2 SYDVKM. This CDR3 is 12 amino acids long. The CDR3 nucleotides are TGTGCCAGCAGTCAATCGTCCGGGGAGCTGTTTTTT. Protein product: CASSQSSGELFF.

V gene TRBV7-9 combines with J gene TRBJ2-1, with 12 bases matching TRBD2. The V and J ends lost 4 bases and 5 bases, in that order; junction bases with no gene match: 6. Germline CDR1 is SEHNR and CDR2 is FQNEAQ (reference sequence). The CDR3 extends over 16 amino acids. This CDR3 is CASSSSLAGGNNEQFF. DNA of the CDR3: TGTGCCAGCAGCTCCTCTCTAGCGGGGGGGAACAATGAGCAGTTCTTC.

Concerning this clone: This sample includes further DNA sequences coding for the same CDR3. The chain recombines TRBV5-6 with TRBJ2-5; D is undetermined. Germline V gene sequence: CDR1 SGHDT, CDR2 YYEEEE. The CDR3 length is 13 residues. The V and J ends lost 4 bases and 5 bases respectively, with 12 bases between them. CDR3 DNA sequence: TGTGCCAGCAGCCCGCCCTCGTCGGAGACCCAGTACTTC. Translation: CASSPPSSETQYF.

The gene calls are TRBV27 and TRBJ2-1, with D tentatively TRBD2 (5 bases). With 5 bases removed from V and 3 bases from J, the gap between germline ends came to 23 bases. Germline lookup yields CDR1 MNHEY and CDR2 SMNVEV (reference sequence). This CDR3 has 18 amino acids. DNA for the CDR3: TGTGCCAGCAGTCCCTTGTCAATTGCTTTCGGGGACTACAATGAGCAGTTCTTC. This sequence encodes CASSPLSIAFGDYNEQFF.

The CDR3 coding sequence is TGTGCCAGCAGTGAAGGTGCAGGGATGAACTATGGCTACACCTTC. This sequence encodes CASSEGAGMNYGYTF. The chain uses TRBV6-1 and TRBJ1-2; possible D gene TRBD1, 5 bases. The CDR3 sequence is 15 residues long. V was trimmed by 1 base and J by 2 bases, leaving 11 bases between them. Germline CDR1 and CDR2: MNHNS and SASEGT.

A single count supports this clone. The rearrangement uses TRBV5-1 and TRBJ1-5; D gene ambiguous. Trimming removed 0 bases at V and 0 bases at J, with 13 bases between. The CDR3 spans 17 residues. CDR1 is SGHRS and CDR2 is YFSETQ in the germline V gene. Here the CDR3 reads CASSLGGDGFSNQPQHF. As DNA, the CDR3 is TGCGCCAGCAGCTTGGGTGGAGATGGGTTTAGCAATCAGCCCCAGCATTTT.

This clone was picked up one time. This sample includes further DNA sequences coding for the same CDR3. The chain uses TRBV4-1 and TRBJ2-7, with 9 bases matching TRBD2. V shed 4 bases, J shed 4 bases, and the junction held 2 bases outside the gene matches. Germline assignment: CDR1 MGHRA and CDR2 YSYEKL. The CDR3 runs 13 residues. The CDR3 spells CASSLTSGYEQYF. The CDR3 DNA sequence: TGCGCCAGCAGCCTGACTAGCGGATACGAGCAGTACTTC.

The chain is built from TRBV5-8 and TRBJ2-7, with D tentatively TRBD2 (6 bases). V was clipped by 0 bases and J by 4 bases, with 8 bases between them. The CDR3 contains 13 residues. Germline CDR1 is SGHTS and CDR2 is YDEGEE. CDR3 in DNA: TGTGCCAGCAGCTTGGAACTAGCTTACGAGCAGTACTTC. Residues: CASSLELAYEQYF.

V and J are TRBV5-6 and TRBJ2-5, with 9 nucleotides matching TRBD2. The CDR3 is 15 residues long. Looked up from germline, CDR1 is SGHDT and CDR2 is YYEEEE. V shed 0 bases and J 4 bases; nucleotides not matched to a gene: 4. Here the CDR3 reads CASSLGGGAGETQYF. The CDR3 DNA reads TGTGCCAGCAGCTTGGGCGGGGGGGCCGGAGAGACCCAGTACTTC.

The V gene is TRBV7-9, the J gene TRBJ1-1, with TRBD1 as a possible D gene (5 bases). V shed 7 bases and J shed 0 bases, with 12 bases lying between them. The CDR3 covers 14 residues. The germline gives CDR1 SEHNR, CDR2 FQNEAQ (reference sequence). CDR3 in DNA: TGTGCCAGCATGGAGGGGCAAATGAACACTGAAGCTTTCTTT. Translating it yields CASMEGQMNTEAFF.

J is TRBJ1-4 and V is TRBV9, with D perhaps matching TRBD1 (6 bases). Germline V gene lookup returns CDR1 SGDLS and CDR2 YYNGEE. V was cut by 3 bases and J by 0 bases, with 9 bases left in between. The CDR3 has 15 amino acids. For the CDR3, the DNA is TGTGCCAGCAGCGAAAGGACAGCAACTAATGAAAAACTGTTTTTT. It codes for CASSERTATNEKLFF.

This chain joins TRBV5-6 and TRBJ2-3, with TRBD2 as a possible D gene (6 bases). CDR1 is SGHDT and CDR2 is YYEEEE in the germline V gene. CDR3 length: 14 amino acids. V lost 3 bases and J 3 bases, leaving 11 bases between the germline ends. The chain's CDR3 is CASSSRGSTDTQYF. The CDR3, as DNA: TGTGCCAGCAGCTCCCGGGGGAGTACAGATACGCAGTATTTT.

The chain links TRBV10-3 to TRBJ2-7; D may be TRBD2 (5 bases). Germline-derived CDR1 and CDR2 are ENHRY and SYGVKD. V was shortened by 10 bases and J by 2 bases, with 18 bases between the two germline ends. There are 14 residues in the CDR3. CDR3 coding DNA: TGTGCCACCCGACCCCCTACGGGAACCTACGAGCAGTACTTC. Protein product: CATRPPTGTYEQYF.

CDR3 residues: CSVELGGVNGYTF. The DNA for the CDR3 is TGCAGCGTTGAATTAGGGGGGGTGAATGGCTACACCTTC. The J gene is TRBJ1-2, the V gene TRBV29-1, with a tentative D call TRBD1 (6 bases). Trimming took off 2 bases at V and 6 bases at J, with 13 bases between the two ends. The CDR3 covers 13 residues. Germline CDR1 SQVTM, CDR2 ANQGSEA.

The CDR3 loop reads CASSPTSVSYEQYF. CDR3 DNA: TGTGCCAGTAGTCCGACTAGCGTCTCCTACGAGCAGTACTTC. This sequence joins TRBV19 and TRBJ2-7, with 8 bases fitting TRBD2. The CDR3 runs 14 residues. Trimming at V came to 5 bases and at J to 0 bases, leaving 3 bases not matched to a gene. Germline CDR1 is LNHDA and CDR2 is SQIVND (reference sequence).

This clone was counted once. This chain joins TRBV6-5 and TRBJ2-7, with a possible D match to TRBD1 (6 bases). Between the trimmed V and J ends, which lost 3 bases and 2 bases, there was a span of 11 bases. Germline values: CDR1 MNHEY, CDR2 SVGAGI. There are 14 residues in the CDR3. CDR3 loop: CASSYLDSPYEQYF. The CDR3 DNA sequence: TGTGCCAGCAGTTATCTGGACAGTCCCTACGAGCAGTACTTC.

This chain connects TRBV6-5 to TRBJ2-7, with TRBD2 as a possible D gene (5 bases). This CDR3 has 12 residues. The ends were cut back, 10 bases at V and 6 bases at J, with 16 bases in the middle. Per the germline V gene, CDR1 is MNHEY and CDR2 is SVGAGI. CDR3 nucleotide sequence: TGTGCCACCGGAGGAGGTGGAGGCGAGCAGTACTTC. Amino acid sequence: CATGGGGGEQYF.

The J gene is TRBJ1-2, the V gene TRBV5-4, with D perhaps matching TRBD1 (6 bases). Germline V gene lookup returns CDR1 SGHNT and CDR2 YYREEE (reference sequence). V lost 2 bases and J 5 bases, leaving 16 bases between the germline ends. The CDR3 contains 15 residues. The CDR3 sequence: CASSLHRALDYGYTF. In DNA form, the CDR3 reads TGTGCCAGCAGCTTACACAGGGCCCTAGATTATGGCTACACCTTC.

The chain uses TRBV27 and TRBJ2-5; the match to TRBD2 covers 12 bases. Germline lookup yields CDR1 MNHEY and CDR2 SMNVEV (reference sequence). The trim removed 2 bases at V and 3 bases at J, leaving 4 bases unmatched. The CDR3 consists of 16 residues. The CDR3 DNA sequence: TGTGCCAGCAGTTTACTAGCGGGAGGGCCCAAAGAGACCCAGTACTTC. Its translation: CASSLLAGGPKETQYF.

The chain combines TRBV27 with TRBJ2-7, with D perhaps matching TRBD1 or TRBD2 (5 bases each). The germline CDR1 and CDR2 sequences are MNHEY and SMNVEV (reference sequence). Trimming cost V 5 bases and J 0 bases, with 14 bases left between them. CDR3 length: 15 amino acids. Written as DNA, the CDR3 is TGTGCCAGCAGTAACTACGCAGGGAGCTCCTACGAGCAGTACTTC. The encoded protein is CASSNYAGSSYEQYF.

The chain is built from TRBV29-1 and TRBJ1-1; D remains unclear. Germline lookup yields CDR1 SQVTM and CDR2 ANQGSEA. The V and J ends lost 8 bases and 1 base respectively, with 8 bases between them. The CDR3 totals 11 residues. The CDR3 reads CSSRENTEAFF. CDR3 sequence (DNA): TGCAGCTCCCGGGAGAACACTGAAGCTTTCTTT.

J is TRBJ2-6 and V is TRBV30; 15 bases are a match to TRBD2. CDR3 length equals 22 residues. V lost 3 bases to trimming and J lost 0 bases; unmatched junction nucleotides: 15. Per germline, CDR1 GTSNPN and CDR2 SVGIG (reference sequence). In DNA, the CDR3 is TGTGCCTGGAGCGGACTAGCGGGGGGGCCTTCCCCTTTAAGCTCTGGGGCCAACGTCCTGACTTTC. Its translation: CAWSGLAGGPSPLSSGANVLTF.

The CDR3 reads CASSLIGTNEKLFF. CDR3 DNA sequence: TGTGCCAGCAGTTTGATAGGGACAAACGAAAAACTGTTTTTT. This chain connects TRBV27 to TRBJ1-4; TRBD1 is a possible D gene (6 bases). Germline CDR1 and CDR2: MNHEY and SMNVEV (reference sequence). V gave up 3 bases and J gave up 8 bases, with 13 bases separating them. The CDR3 consists of 14 residues.

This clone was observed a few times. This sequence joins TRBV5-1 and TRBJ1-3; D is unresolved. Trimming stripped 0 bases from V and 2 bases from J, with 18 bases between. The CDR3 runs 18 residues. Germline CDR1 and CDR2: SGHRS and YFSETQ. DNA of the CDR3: TGCGCCAGCAGCTTGGTGGCTAGTGTGGGCCTCCCTGGAAACACCATATATTTT. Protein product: CASSLVASVGLPGNTIYF. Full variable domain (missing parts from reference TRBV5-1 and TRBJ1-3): KAGVTQTPRYLIKTRGQQVTLSCSPISGHRSVSWYQQTPGQGLQFLFEYFSETQRNKGNFPGRFSGRQFSNSRSEMNVSTLELGDSALYLCASSLVASVGLPGNTIYFGEGSWLTVV.

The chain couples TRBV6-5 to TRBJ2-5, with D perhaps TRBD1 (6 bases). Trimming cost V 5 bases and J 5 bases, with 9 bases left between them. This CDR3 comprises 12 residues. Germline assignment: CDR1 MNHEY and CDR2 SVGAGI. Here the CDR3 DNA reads TGTGCCAGCAGTGCAGACAGGGAGACCCAGTACTTC. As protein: CASSADRETQYF.

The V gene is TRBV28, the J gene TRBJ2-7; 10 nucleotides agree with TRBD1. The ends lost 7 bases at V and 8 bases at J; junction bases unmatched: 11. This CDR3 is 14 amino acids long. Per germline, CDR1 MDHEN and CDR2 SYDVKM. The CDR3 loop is CASTPRTGGPQQYF. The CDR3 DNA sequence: TGTGCCAGCACTCCACGGACAGGGGGGCCGCAGCAGTACTTC.

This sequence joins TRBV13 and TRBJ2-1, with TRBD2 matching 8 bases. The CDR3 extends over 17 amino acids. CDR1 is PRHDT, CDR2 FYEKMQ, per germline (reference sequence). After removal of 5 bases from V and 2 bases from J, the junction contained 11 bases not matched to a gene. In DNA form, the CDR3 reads TGTGCCAGCAGCCCCCCCAACGGGAGGGCCCCCTACAATGAGCAGTTCTTC. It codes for CASSPPNGRAPYNEQFF. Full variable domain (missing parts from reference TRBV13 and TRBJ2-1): AAGVIQSPRHLIKEKRETATLKCYPIPRHDTVYWYQQGPGQDPQFLISFYEKMQSDKGSIPDRFSAQQFSDYHSELNMSSLELGDSALYFCASSPPNGRAPYNEQFFGPGTRLTVL.